This entry lists 24 T cell receptor beta chains sequenced from one sample in a study of early T cells in non-severe SARS-CoV-2 infection. MiXCR, run by TCRdb on the 5' RACE reads, gives a single entry per CDR3 protein. The sample holds some 30,000 distinct CDR3 sequences; around 6% are singletons and the top ten take 6% to 7.5%. Sequenced sample: whole blood. These receptors all come from an adult who was a healthcare worker with PCR-confirmed SARS-CoV-2 infection or an uninfected control (not recorded which).

To note about this clonotype: This may arise from a read error, as a much more abundant clone is one base away. The J gene is TRBJ2-3, the V gene TRBV5-8; 8 bases agree with TRBD2. The germline gives CDR1 SGHTS, CDR2 YDEGEE. CDR3 length: 17 amino acids. Trimming took 5 bases from V and 2 from J; bases not matched to a gene: 13. The CDR3 sequence: CASSFLELAETTDTQYF. The CDR3 coding sequence is TGTGCCAGCAGTTTCCTCGAACTAGCGGAGACCACAGATACGCAGTATTTT.

Many counts were recorded for this clonotype. The chain joins TRBV20-1 to TRBJ2-3; perhaps TRBD2 as D (6 bases). The germline gives CDR1 DFQATT, CDR2 SNEGSKA (reference sequence). V was clipped by 2 bases and J by 2 bases, with 20 bases between them. This CDR3 has 17 amino acids. The CDR3 DNA reads as TGCAGTGCTAGACACCGGGGAGGCAGGGACGCCACAGATACGCAGTATTTT. As protein: CSARHRGGRDATDTQYF.

This chain links TRBV5-5 with TRBJ1-2; 8 bases line up with TRBD1. Germline V gene data show CDR1 as SGHKS and CDR2 as YYEKEE (reference sequence). V shed 0 bases, J shed 3 bases, and the junction held 1 base outside the gene matches. The CDR3 has 14 amino acids. CDR3 in DNA: TGTGCCAGCAGCTTGGGACAGGGGTACTATGGCTACACCTTC. It specifies CASSLGQGYYGYTF.

This chain links TRBV19 with TRBJ1-4; TRBD1 is a possible D gene (6 bases). The V end lost 4 bases, the J end lost 8 bases, and 14 bases lay between the germline ends. The CDR3 spans 14 residues. CDR1 and CDR2 from the germline V gene are LNHDA and SQIVND (reference sequence). The CDR3 sequence is CASSRLQGGEKLFF. CDR3 sequence (DNA): TGTGCCAGTAGTAGGTTACAGGGAGGAGAAAAACTGTTTTTT.

In its sample, this clonotype was seen many times. This chain joins TRBV20-1 and TRBJ2-1; 7 nucleotides agree with TRBD2. The CDR3 is 13 residues long. J was trimmed by 8 bases and V by 5 bases; bases with no gene match: 9. CDR1 and CDR2 from the germline V gene are DFQATT and SNEGSKA (reference sequence). The CDR3, as DNA: TGCAGTGCTTATAACGGACTAGTCTATGAGCAGTTCTTC. Translation: CSAYNGLVYEQFF.

This clonotype was seen more than once but under ten times. The chain carries TRBV5-6 and TRBJ1-6; TRBD1 matches at 7 bases. V lost 4 bases and J lost 7; bases outside the gene matches: 8. The CDR3 is 15 amino acids. Germline lookup yields CDR1 SGHDT and CDR2 YYEEEE. The CDR3 nucleotides are TGTGCCAGCAGCCTTCGACAGGGTAGGAATTCACCCCTCCACTTT. It translates to CASSLRQGRNSPLHF.

The table lists this clonotype with many counts. J is TRBJ2-5 and V is TRBV28, with TRBD2 as a possible D gene (5 bases). V gave up 8 bases and J gave up 3 bases, with 7 bases separating them. This CDR3 spans 11 amino acids. Per germline, CDR1 MDHEN and CDR2 SYDVKM. CDR3 sequence reads: CASFGEETQYF. The CDR3 nucleotides read TGTGCCAGCTTCGGGGAAGAGACCCAGTACTTC. The full variable domain, with the rest looked up from reference TRBV28 and TRBJ2-5, is DVKVTQSSRYLVKRTGEKVFLECVQDMDHENMFWYRQDPGLGLRLIYFSYDVKMKEKGDIPEGYSVSREKKERFSLILESASTNQTSMYLCASFGEETQYFGPGTRLLVL.

This clonotype was seen more than once but under ten times. This chain links TRBV11-1 with TRBJ2-2; D gene unclear. Trimming removed 7 bases from V and 4 bases from J, with 10 bases in between. CDR1 and CDR2 (germline): SGHAT, FQDESV (reference sequence). The CDR3 covers 13 residues. The CDR3 nucleotides read TGTGCCAGCACCTACGGCGTCACCGGGGAGCTGTTTTTT. It encodes CASTYGVTGELFF.

There are many counts of this clonotype. V gene TRBV6-6 combines with J gene TRBJ2-1, with 10 positions matching TRBD2. There are 17 residues in the CDR3. CDR1 MNHNY and CDR2 SVGAGI come from the germline V gene (reference sequence). Trimming took 4 bases from V and 5 from J; bases not matched to a gene: 11. CDR3 nucleotides: TGTGCCAGCAGTTGGCGAGAGCGGGAGGGGGGCCACAATGAGCAGTTCTTC. Residues: CASSWREREGGHNEQFF.

This clonotype was found many times. This sequence joins TRBV25-1 and TRBJ1-1, with D tentatively TRBD1 (5 bases). V lost 3 bases, J lost 0 bases, and 11 bases lay in between. The CDR3 is 15 residues long. The germline V gene has CDR1 MGHDK and CDR2 SYGVNS. CDR3 nucleotide sequence: TGTGCCAGCAGTGAGAGGGGCCGCATGAACACTGAAGCTTTCTTT. The encoded protein is CASSERGRMNTEAFF. Full variable domain (outside the CDR3, taken from reference TRBV25-1 and TRBJ1-1): EADIYQTPRYLVIGTGKKITLECSQTMGHDKMYWYQQDPGMELHLIHYSYGVNSTEKGDLSSESTVSRIRTEHFPLTLESARPSHTSQYLCASSERGRMNTEAFFGQGTRLTVV.

This clonotype was picked up many times. The chain has TRBV20-1 and TRBJ2-5; the match to TRBD2 covers 12 bases. CDR1 DFQATT and CDR2 SNEGSKA come from the germline V gene (reference sequence). CDR3 size: 16 residues. Trimming at V came to 3 bases and at J to 4 bases, leaving 9 bases not matched to a gene. The CDR3 loop reads CSASHGLAGNPETQYF. The CDR3, as DNA: TGCAGTGCTAGTCATGGACTAGCGGGAAATCCAGAGACCCAGTACTTC.

At least ten counts were recorded for this clonotype. V usage is TRBV20-1 and J usage is TRBJ2-1; D not resolved. Looked up from germline, CDR1 is DFQATT and CDR2 is SNEGSKA (reference sequence). Trimming removed 6 bases at V and 9 bases at J, with 6 bases between. The CDR3 is made up of 9 amino acids. CDR3 DNA sequence: TGCAGTGCCGGAGTTGAGCAGTTCTTC. This encodes CSAGVEQFF.

This clonotype was observed many times. The chain is built from TRBV9 and TRBJ2-3, with no clear D. CDR1 is SGDLS and CDR2 is YYNGEE in the germline V gene. V lost 3 bases, J lost 2 bases, and 10 bases lay in between. This CDR3 is 14 amino acids long. In DNA, the CDR3 is TGTGCCAGCAGCGATCCGGCCTTCACAGATACGCAGTATTTT. Amino acids: CASSDPAFTDTQYF. The full variable domain, with the rest looked up from reference TRBV9 and TRBJ2-3, is DSGVTQTPKHLITATGQRVTLRCSPRSGDLSVYWYQQSLDQGLQFLIQYYNGEERAKGNILERFSAQQFPDLHSELNLSSLELGDSALYFCASSDPAFTDTQYFGPGTRLTVL.

There are many counts of this clonotype. The CDR3 here is CASSMGHPTERQYF. The CDR3 DNA follows: TGTGCCAGTAGTATGGGGCACCCTACGGAGAGGCAGTACTTC. The chain links TRBV19 to TRBJ2-7; tentative D call: TRBD1 (5 bases). The V and J ends lost 3 bases and 9 bases respectively, with 18 bases between them. CDR1 is LNHDA, CDR2 SQIVND, per germline (reference sequence). The CDR3 is made up of 14 amino acids.

This chain links TRBV25-1 with TRBJ2-5, with D tentatively TRBD1 or TRBD2 (5 bases each). The ends were cut back, 2 bases at V and 0 bases at J, with 7 bases in the middle. The CDR3 is 14 residues long. Looked up from germline, CDR1 is MGHDK and CDR2 is SYGVNS. The CDR3 region has the DNA TGTGCCAGCAGTGAAAGGGGACACCAAGAGACCCAGTACTTC. Its protein product is CASSERGHQETQYF.

The V call is TRBV28, the J call TRBJ2-5; 10 bases match TRBD2. The CDR3 is made up of 14 amino acids. Germline CDR1 is MDHEN and CDR2 is SYDVKM. With V trimmed by 5 bases and J by 5 bases, 5 bases remained unmatched. The CDR3 region is CASSLAGVLETQYF. CDR3 nucleotide sequence: TGTGCCAGCAGTCTAGCGGGAGTTTTGGAGACCCAGTACTTC.

The sample holds a few counts of this clonotype. This sequence joins TRBV4-2 and TRBJ1-4; D ambiguous. The CDR3 totals 14 residues. The V gene's germline CDR1 is LGHNA and CDR2 YNFKEQ. V was trimmed by 1 base and J by 4 bases, leaving 7 bases between them. CDR3 residues: CASSQASVNEKLFF. The DNA for the CDR3 is TGTGCCAGCAGCCAAGCGTCCGTTAATGAAAAACTGTTTTTT.

This clonotype has a count of ten or more. V usage is TRBV3-1 and J usage is TRBJ2-2, with a weak D call TRBD2 (5 bases). Germline CDR1 LGHDT, CDR2 YNNKEL (reference sequence). V gave up 1 base and J gave up 1 base, with 10 bases separating them. The CDR3 has 16 residues. The CDR3 sequence: CASSQVQAVNTGELFF. CDR3 DNA: TGTGCCAGCAGCCAAGTCCAAGCGGTGAACACCGGGGAGCTGTTTTTT.

This clonotype showed up many times. The chain carries TRBV12-3 or TRBV12-4 and TRBJ2-2, with 9 bases lining up with TRBD1. The V and J ends lost 6 bases and 7 bases, in that order; junction bases with no gene match: 15. The CDR3 runs 17 residues. CDR3 loop: CASSPNPGQGSHGELFF. Written as DNA, the CDR3 is TGTGCCAGCAGCCCAAATCCGGGACAGGGCAGCCACGGGGAGCTGTTTTTT.

In this sample, this clonotype turned up a few times. V usage is TRBV3-1 and J usage is TRBJ2-5, with TRBD1 identical over 10 bases. J was trimmed by 3 bases and V by 3 bases; bases with no gene match: 4. From germline, CDR1 is LGHDT and CDR2 YNNKEL (reference sequence). The CDR3 is 15 residues long. CDR3 DNA sequence: TGTGCCAGCAGCCAGACCGGGACAGGGGAAGAGACCCAGTACTTC. The encoded protein is CASSQTGTGEETQYF.

The chain has TRBV11-2 and TRBJ2-1, with 8 bases fitting TRBD1. The V segment lost 1 base and the J segment 7 bases; nucleotides outside the gene matches: 6. Looked up from germline, CDR1 is SGHAT and CDR2 is FQNNGV. The length of the CDR3 is 15 residues. The CDR3 protein is CASSLGQGSRNEQFF. CDR3 DNA sequence: TGTGCCAGCAGCTTAGGACAGGGGTCTAGGAATGAGCAGTTCTTC.

Many counts were recorded for this clonotype. The chain combines TRBV11-1 with TRBJ2-5, with D possibly being TRBD2 (5 bases). V lost 8 bases, J lost 5 bases, and 15 bases lay in between. Germline V gives CDR1 SGHAT, CDR2 FQDESV (reference sequence). The CDR3 spans 13 residues. The CDR3 DNA follows: TGTGCCAGCGGACGTGGGAGCAGGGAGACCCAGTACTTC. Translation gives CASGRGSRETQYF. Combining the CDR3 with reference TRBV11-1 and TRBJ2-5 gives the whole variable domain EAEVAQSPRYKITEKSQAVAFWCDPISGHATLYWYRQILGQGPELLVQFQDESVVDDSQLPKDRFSAERLKGVDSTLKIQPAELGDSAMYLCASGRGSRETQYFGPGTRLLVL.

V and J are TRBV5-1 and TRBJ1-2, with TRBD1 identical over 9 bases. The CDR3 has 17 residues. J lost 10 bases, V lost 0 bases, and 16 bases had no gene match. The germline CDR1 and CDR2 sequences are SGHRS and YFSETQ. The CDR3 DNA sequence: TGCGCCAGCAGCTTGGGGACCAGGACAGGGGTTAAGGATGACTACACCTTC. As protein: CASSLGTRTGVKDDYTF.

This clonotype was recorded a few times. The chain employs TRBV10-1 and TRBJ2-1, with 14 bases aligning to TRBD2. CDR3 size: 18 residues. Trimming took 3 bases from V and 6 from J; bases not matched to a gene: 10. Germline values: CDR1 WNHNN, CDR2 SYGVQD (reference sequence). This CDR3 reads CASSDGTSGRRVSNEQFF. The CDR3 coding sequence is TGCGCCAGCAGTGACGGGACTAGCGGGAGAAGGGTCAGCAATGAGCAGTTCTTC.